This T cell receptor (beta chain) originates from a study of T cell clonality in common variable immunodeficiency. Points from the study as a whole: CVID subjects shared fewer TCRbeta clones than healthy controls did. The cause of increased CVID clonality remains unclear without subpopulation sequencing.

Sequenced by immunoSEQ multiplex PCR; TCRdb stores in-frame clones only, minus some. Altogether under 45,000 clones were found in the sample, and no singletons occur. This clone was recorded many times. Its antigen is not identified. The read terminates 3 residues before the CDR3 end, so the remaining end is supplied by the germline J gene. Donors gave 5 to 8 ml heparinized peripheral whole blood. The germline CDR1 and CDR2 sequences are SEHNR and FQNEAQ (reference sequence). This CDR3 comprises 12 residues. The gene calls are TRBV7-9 and TRBJ1-2, with TRBD1 matching over 8 bases. Sequencing was performed on peripheral blood mononuclear cells. The source of this sequence is a person between 18 and 75 years old in good health. The CDR3: CASSPSGGGYTF. The DNA read from the CDR3 is TGTGCCAGCAGCCCATCAGGGGGCGGC. Supplemented by reference TRBV7-9 and TRBJ1-2, the full variable domain reads DTGVSQNPRHKITKRGQNVTFRCDPISEHNRLYWYRQTLGQGPEFLTYFQNEAQLEKSRLLSDRFSAERPKGSFSTLEIQRTEQGDSAMYLCASSPSGGGYTFGSGTRLTVV.